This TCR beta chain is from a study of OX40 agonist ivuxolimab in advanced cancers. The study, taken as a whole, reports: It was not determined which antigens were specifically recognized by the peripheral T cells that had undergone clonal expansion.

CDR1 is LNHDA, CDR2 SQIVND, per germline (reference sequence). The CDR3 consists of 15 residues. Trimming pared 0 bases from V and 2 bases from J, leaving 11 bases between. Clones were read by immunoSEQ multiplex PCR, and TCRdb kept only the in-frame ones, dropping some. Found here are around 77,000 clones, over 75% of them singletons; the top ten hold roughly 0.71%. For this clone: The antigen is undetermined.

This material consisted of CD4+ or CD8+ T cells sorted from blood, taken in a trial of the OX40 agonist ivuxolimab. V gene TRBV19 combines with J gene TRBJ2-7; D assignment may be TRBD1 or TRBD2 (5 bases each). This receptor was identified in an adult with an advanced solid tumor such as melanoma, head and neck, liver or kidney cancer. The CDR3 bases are TGTGCCAGTAGTATAGATTACGGGGCCACCTACGAGCAGTACTTC. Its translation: CASSIDYGATYEQYF.